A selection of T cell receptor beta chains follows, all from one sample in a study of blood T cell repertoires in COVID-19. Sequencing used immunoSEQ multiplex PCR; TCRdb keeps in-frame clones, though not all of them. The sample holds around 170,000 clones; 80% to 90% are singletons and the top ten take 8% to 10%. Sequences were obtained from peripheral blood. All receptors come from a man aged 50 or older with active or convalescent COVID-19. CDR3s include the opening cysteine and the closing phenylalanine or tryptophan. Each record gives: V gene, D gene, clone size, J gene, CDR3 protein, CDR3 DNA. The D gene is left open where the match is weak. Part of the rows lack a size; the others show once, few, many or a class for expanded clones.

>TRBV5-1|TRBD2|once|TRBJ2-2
CASSFPTSGSLAGELFF
TGCGCCAGCAGCTTCCCGACTAGCGGGAGTCTGGCCGGGGAGCTGTTTTTT
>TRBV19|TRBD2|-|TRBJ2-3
CASSIQASGGLTDTQYF
TGTGCCAGTAGTATTCAGGCTAGCGGGGGCCTCACAGATACGCAGTATTTT
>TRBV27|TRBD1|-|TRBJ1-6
CASSLLSLGQVVSPLHF
TGTGCCAGCAGTTTATTAAGTTTGGGACAGGTGGTATCACCCCTCCACTTT
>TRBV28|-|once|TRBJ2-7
CASSGDSGREQYF
TGTGCCAGCAGTGGGGACTCGGGGCGAGAGCAGTACTTC
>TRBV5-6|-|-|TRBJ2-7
CASSPGPGGAYEQYF
TGTGCCAGCAGCCCGGGGCCGGGGGGCGCCTACGAGCAGTACTTC
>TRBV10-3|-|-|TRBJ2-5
CAISEDSLQETQYF
TGTGCCATCAGTGAGGACAGCCTCCAAGAGACCCAGTACTTC
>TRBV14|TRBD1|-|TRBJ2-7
CASSPRTGGAGEQYF
TGTGCCAGCAGCCCTCGGACAGGGGGCGCGGGCGAGCAGTACTTC
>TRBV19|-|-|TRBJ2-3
CASSMSGRDTQYF
TGTGCCAGTAGTATGTCAGGGCGAGATACGCAGTATTTT
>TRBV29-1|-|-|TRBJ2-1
CSVDRDYNEQFF
TGCAGCGTTGATCGAGACTACAATGAGCAGTTCTTC
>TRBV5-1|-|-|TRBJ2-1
CASSLVSGGPTGEQFF
TGCGCCAGCAGCTTGGTTAGTGGGGGCCCCACGGGTGAGCAGTTCTTC
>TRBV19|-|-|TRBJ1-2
CASSLPQGRKTF
TGTGCCAGTAGTCTCCCACAGGGTAGGAAAACCTTC
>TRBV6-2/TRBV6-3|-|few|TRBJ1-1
CASSPRDRMNTEAFF
TGTGCCAGCAGCCCTAGAGACAGAATGAACACTGAAGCTTTCTTT
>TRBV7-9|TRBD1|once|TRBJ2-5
CASSFRQGGGETQYF
TGTGCCAGCAGTTTCAGACAGGGGGGTGGAGAGACCCAGTACTTC
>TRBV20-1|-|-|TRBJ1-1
CSAPGNTEAFF
TGCAGTGCCCCGGGTAACACTGAAGCTTTCTTT
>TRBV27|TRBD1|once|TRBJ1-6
CASSFQGAPLHF
TGTGCCAGCAGCTTTCAGGGGGCACCCCTCCACTTT
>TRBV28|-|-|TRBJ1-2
CASSLDTDNGYTF
TGTGCCAGCAGTCTTGACACGGATAATGGCTACACCTTC